The 2 T cell receptor beta chains presented below share a single source sample, sequenced in a study of blood T cells in healthy people across ages (dated by TCRdb to 2013 to 2016). The library came from 5' RACE. These reads were obtained on an Illumina HiSeq 2500. A second PCR of about 6 to 11 cycles was performed with a sample-barcoded 5' primer and a J-beta primer mix. TCRdb reworked the public reads: Q25 trimming with fastp, MiXCR clone assembly, productive beta chains retained. Identical CDR3 proteins give one entry, which carries the most common genes and DNA. Across this sample there are 600,000 to 1,000,000 distinct CDR3 sequences, with about 62% seen only once. The ten most abundant clones make up around 22% of the sample. Sequencing input: blood. The receptors here all came from a man aged 25-45 years in good health.

This clonotype was detected only a few times. The chain carries TRBV10-3 and TRBJ1-1; 7 bases are a match to TRBD1. The CDR3 length is 12 residues. Germline trimming cut 9 bases from V and 5 bases from J; bases unmatched to any gene: 6. Germline CDR1 is ENHRY and CDR2 is SYGVKD. CDR3 bases: TGTGCCATAAGGGGGCTAATGACTGAAGCTTTCTTT. Its protein product is CAIRGLMTEAFF.

The table lists this clonotype with a count of one. The chain recombines TRBV20-1 with TRBJ2-5; D unresolved. CDR3 length: 14 amino acids. V lost 1 base, J lost 4 bases, and 13 bases lay in between. In germline, CDR1 is DFQATT, CDR2 SNEGSKA (reference sequence). CDR3 sequence (DNA): TGCAGTGCTAGAGGTGGCACCCAAGGAGAGACCCAGTACTTC. Its translation is CSARGGTQGETQYF.